A single sample gave rise to the 17 T cell receptor beta chains below, sequenced in a study of cytomegalovirus exposure and HLA in healthy donors. 60 Vbeta and 13 Jbeta primers were used in PCR. Method: immunoSEQ multiplex PCR; TCRdb's copy keeps in-frame clones and lacks some. The listing contains over 35,000 clones. The source material was PBMCs. These receptors were taken from a young woman in good health and CMV-seronegative.

This rearrangement joins TRBV30 to TRBJ1-1, with D possibly TRBD1 on 5 matching bases. Germline V gene sequence: CDR1 GTSNPN, CDR2 SVGIG (reference sequence). V lost 8 bases and J lost 1, with 11 bases in between. CDR3 length: 12 amino acids. CDR3 region: CARDRPNTEAFF. As DNA, the CDR3 is TGTGCCAGAGACAGACCGAACACTGAAGCTTTCTTT. The whole variable domain, remainder taken from reference TRBV30 and TRBJ1-1, is SQTIHQWPATLVQPVGSPLSLECTVEGTSNPNLYWYRQAAGRGLQLLFYSVGIGQISSEVPQNLSASRPQDRQFILSSKKLLLSDSGFYLCARDRPNTEAFFGQGTRLTVV.

The V gene is TRBV28, the J gene TRBJ1-5; 8 bases match TRBD1. This CDR3 region has 14 residues. The trim removed 5 bases at V and 7 bases at J, leaving 7 bases unmatched. The germline V gene encodes CDR1 MDHEN and CDR2 SYDVKM. The CDR3 sequence is CASSIYRQGQPQHF. The CDR3 DNA reads as TGTGCCAGCAGTATCTACAGACAGGGGCAGCCCCAGCATTTT.

The J gene is TRBJ2-7, the V gene TRBV5-1; TRBD2 matches at 7 bases. V was clipped by 0 bases and J by 4 bases; unmatched bases: 10. CDR3 length: 16 residues. Germline-derived CDR1 and CDR2 are SGHRS and YFSETQ. This CDR3 reads CASSLDSRGSFYEQYF. As DNA, the CDR3 is TGCGCCAGCAGCTTGGATTCTCGCGGGAGTTTTTACGAGCAGTACTTC. The whole variable domain, remainder taken from reference TRBV5-1 and TRBJ2-7, is KAGVTQTPRYLIKTRGQQVTLSCSPISGHRSVSWYQQTPGQGLQFLFEYFSETQRNKGNFPGRFSGRQFSNSRSEMNVSTLELGDSALYLCASSLDSRGSFYEQYFGPGTRLTVT.

The V gene is TRBV6-5, the J gene TRBJ1-5, with D hard to call. Germline V lookup: CDR1 MNHEY, CDR2 SVGAGI. Deletions cut 4 bases from V and 0 bases from J, with 4 bases between. The CDR3 spans 13 residues. CDR3 DNA: TGTGCCAGCAGTTCTTTTAGCAATCAGCCCCAGCATTTT. This sequence encodes CASSSFSNQPQHF.

The chain uses TRBV19 and TRBJ1-2; 10 bases are shared with TRBD1. The J segment lost 3 bases and the V segment lost 3 bases, leaving 7 bases of the junction unmatched. This CDR3 has 16 residues. Germline V gene data show CDR1 as LNHDA and CDR2 as SQIVND (reference sequence). The chain's CDR3 is CASSIMGQGQDYGYTF. Here the CDR3 DNA reads TGTGCCAGTAGTATTATGGGACAGGGGCAGGACTATGGCTACACCTTC. The full variable domain, with the rest looked up from reference TRBV19 and TRBJ1-2, is DGGITQSPKYLFRKEGQNVTLSCEQNLNHDAMYWYRQDPGQGLRLIYYSQIVNDFQKGDIAEGYSVSREKKESFPLTVTSAQKNPTAFYLCASSIMGQGQDYGYTFGSGTRLTVV.

The rearrangement uses TRBV15 and TRBJ2-7, with 10 bases lining up with TRBD1. V was clipped by 5 bases and J by 0 bases; unmatched bases: 10. The CDR3 spans 17 residues. The V gene's germline CDR1 is LNHNV and CDR2 YYDKDF (reference sequence). Here the CDR3 DNA reads TGTGCCACCAGCCGCAGGTCGGGACAGGGGCGCTCCTACGAGCAGTACTTC. It is translated as CATSRRSGQGRSYEQYF.

This chain connects TRBV7-9 to TRBJ1-2, with 10 bases that match TRBD1. J lost 7 bases, V lost 4 bases, and 6 bases had no gene match. The CDR3 spans 14 residues. CDR1 SEHNR and CDR2 FQNEAQ come from the germline V gene (reference sequence). This chain's CDR3 is CASSSGQGLRGYTF. CDR3 nucleotide sequence: TGTGCCAGCAGCTCGGGACAGGGGTTGCGTGGCTACACCTTC.

The chain links TRBV29-1 to TRBJ2-1, with 9 bases identical to TRBD2. Germline CDR1 is SQVTM and CDR2 is ANQGSEA. There are 13 residues in the CDR3. The trim removed 7 bases at V and 3 bases at J, leaving 4 bases unmatched. CDR3 bases: TGCAGCGCGACTAGCGGTGGCTACAATGAGCAGTTCTTC. Amino acid sequence: CSATSGGYNEQFF.

This sequence joins TRBV15 and TRBJ2-5; TRBD1 matches at 8 bases. The V gene end was trimmed by 2 bases and the J gene end by 2 bases; junction bases not matched to a gene: 13. Looked up from germline, CDR1 is LNHNV and CDR2 is YYDKDF (reference sequence). The CDR3 consists of 18 residues. The CDR3 DNA is TGTGCCACCAGCAGAACCCGGTTGGACAGGGACAAACAAGAGACCCAGTACTTC. It translates to CATSRTRLDRDKQETQYF.

The chain joins TRBV18 to TRBJ2-2; 9 bases agree with TRBD2. The CDR3 consists of 16 residues. Trimming cost V 3 bases and J 4 bases; bases outside gene matches: 6. Germline values: CDR1 KGHSH, CDR2 LQKENI. CDR3 sequence: CASSPEGTSITGELFF. CDR3 nucleotides: TGTGCCAGCTCACCGGAAGGGACTAGCATCACCGGGGAGCTGTTTTTT.

The chain recombines TRBV4-3 with TRBJ2-1; D call uncertain. The CDR3 totals 12 residues. The germline CDR1 and CDR2 sequences are LGHNA and YSLEER. Trimming took off 6 bases at V and 8 bases at J, with 11 bases between the two ends. CDR3 DNA: TGCGCCAGCAGACAAAACAGCTATGAGCAGTTCTTC. Its translation: CASRQNSYEQFF.

The V and J genes are TRBV5-5 and TRBJ2-7; 9 bases are a match to TRBD2. Germline-derived CDR1 and CDR2 are SGHKS and YYEKEE (reference sequence). This CDR3 comprises 12 residues. Losses at the gene ends were 7 bases for V and 5 bases for J; bases not matched to a gene: 4. The chain's CDR3 is CASSAGGHEQYF. The DNA for the CDR3 is TGTGCCAGCTCCGCGGGAGGGCACGAGCAGTACTTC. The full variable domain, completed using reference TRBV5-5 and TRBJ2-7, is DAGVTQSPTHLIKTRGQQVTLRCSPISGHKSVSWYQQVLGQGPQFIFQYYEKEERGRGNFPDRFSARQFPNYSSELNVNALLLGDSALYLCASSAGGHEQYFGPGTRLTVT.

The V and J genes are TRBV14 and TRBJ1-1; D ambiguous. The ends were cut back, 6 bases at V and 11 bases at J, with 16 bases in the middle. This CDR3 region has 12 residues. Germline V gene lookup returns CDR1 SGHDN and CDR2 FVKESK. The CDR3 is CASSPALRGAFF. As DNA, the CDR3 is TGTGCCAGCAGTCCCGCACTGCGAGGGGCTTTCTTT.

This rearrangement joins TRBV6-5 to TRBJ1-2; 7 nucleotides align to TRBD1. V lost 5 bases, J lost 8 bases, and 14 bases stayed unmatched. Germline V gene lookup returns CDR1 MNHEY and CDR2 SVGAGI. The CDR3 runs to 15 residues. Here the CDR3 DNA reads TGTGCCAGCAGTACCGAGGCAGGGGGAGTGGTCGGCTACACCTTC. Encoded protein: CASSTEAGGVVGYTF.

V is TRBV6-1 and J is TRBJ1-1; no definite D call. Trimming removed 5 bases at V and 0 bases at J, with 7 bases between. There are 13 residues in the CDR3. In germline, CDR1 is MNHNS, CDR2 SASEGT. The DNA of the CDR3 is TGTGCCAGCAGTAGCACAGTGAACACTGAAGCTTTCTTT. Protein sequence: CASSSTVNTEAFF.

V and J are TRBV18 and TRBJ2-2, with D possibly TRBD2 on 6 matching bases. CDR3 size: 14 residues. The germline gives CDR1 KGHSH, CDR2 LQKENI. V was clipped by 5 bases and J by 3 bases, with 10 bases between them. The CDR3 spells CASSAGTHTGELFF. In DNA form, the CDR3 reads TGTGCCAGCTCAGCCGGGACTCACACCGGGGAGCTGTTTTTT. The full variable domain, rest sourced from reference TRBV18 and TRBJ2-2, is NAGVMQNPRHLVRRRGQEARLRCSPMKGHSHVYWYRQLPEEGLKFMVYLQKENIIDESGMPKERFSAEFPKEGPSILRIQQVVRGDSAAYFCASSAGTHTGELFFGEGSRLTVL.

The gene calls are TRBV5-1 and TRBJ2-7; D might be TRBD2 (6 bases). Deletions cut 4 bases from V and 2 bases from J, with 13 bases between. Germline CDR1 reads SGHRS; CDR2 reads YFSETQ. There are 14 residues in the CDR3. CDR3: CASSILASTYEQYF. CDR3 sequence (DNA): TGCGCCAGCAGCATTCTAGCGTCGACCTACGAGCAGTACTTC. Combining the CDR3 with reference TRBV5-1 and TRBJ2-7 gives the whole variable domain KAGVTQTPRYLIKTRGQQVTLSCSPISGHRSVSWYQQTPGQGLQFLFEYFSETQRNKGNFPGRFSGRQFSNSRSEMNVSTLELGDSALYLCASSILASTYEQYFGPGTRLTVT.